This T cell receptor (beta chain) was identified during a study of blood T cell repertoires in COVID-19. This CDR3 spans 14 amino acids. Germline V gives CDR1 MNHEY, CDR2 SMNVEV (reference sequence). Here immunoSEQ multiplex PCR was the method, and the copy in TCRdb shows in-frame clones only, minus some. The sample includes tens of thousands of clones, less than 95% seen only once; the top ten take 2.5% to 3.5%. Turning to this clone: Its ends do not fully match the called genes, so a read error is possible.

The sequencing input was peripheral blood. The receptor was derived from a human donor in a cohort sampled during active COVID-19. The chain is built from TRBV27 and TRBJ1-6, with 9 nucleotides matching TRBD1. This CDR3 is CASSSWDRVRNPVF. CDR3 in DNA: TGTGCCAGCAGTTCCTGGGACAGGGTGAGAAACCCAGTTTTT.